These 27 T cell receptor beta chains came from one sample sequenced in a study of cytomegalovirus exposure and HLA in healthy donors. The study ran its PCR with 60 Vbeta and 13 Jbeta primers. TCRdb keeps only in-frame clones here, not all; method: immunoSEQ multiplex PCR. The table has fewer than 65,000 clones, nearly 85% seen once. Source material: PBMCs. Receptor source: a young man in good health and CMV-seronegative.

The V call is TRBV5-6, the J call TRBJ2-2, with TRBD1 matching 9 bases. The germline CDR1 and CDR2 sequences are SGHDT and YYEEEE. With V trimmed by 4 bases and J by 5 bases, 6 bases remained unmatched. This CDR3 has 15 amino acids. The chain's CDR3 is CASSVRDRETGELFF. The CDR3 coding sequence is TGTGCCAGCAGCGTCCGGGACAGGGAGACCGGGGAGCTGTTTTTT.

The chain couples TRBV28 to TRBJ1-2, with no clear D. Trimming took off 4 bases at V and 8 bases at J, with 23 bases between the two ends. Germline V gene sequence: CDR1 MDHEN, CDR2 SYDVKM. CDR3 length: 16 amino acids. CDR3 in DNA: TGTGCCAGCAGTTCCCCGGGTGACGGTCGGGTTCGGGGCTACACCTTC. Residues: CASSSPGDGRVRGYTF.

V gene TRBV2 combines with J gene TRBJ1-6, with a weak D call TRBD1 (6 bases). Trimming removed 8 bases from V and 9 bases from J, with 14 bases in between. The germline gives CDR1 SNHLY, CDR2 FYNNEI. The CDR3 spans 13 residues. The CDR3 DNA follows: TGTGCCAGCTGGGGCAGGGGCTCTTCACCCCTCCACTTT. It codes for CASWGRGSSPLHF.

The chain uses TRBV4-2 and TRBJ2-3; 9 positions match TRBD2. The CDR3 runs 19 residues. Germline values: CDR1 LGHNA, CDR2 YNFKEQ. Trimming removed 1 base from V and 1 base from J; junction bases left unmatched: 12. The CDR3 DNA follows: TGTGCCAGCAGCCAAGGGAGGCTAGCGGGAACGGGGGGCACAGATACGCAGTATTTT. It specifies CASSQGRLAGTGGTDTQYF.

The count of this clone is one. The rearrangement links TRBV7-9 to TRBJ1-1; D unclear. Germline CDR1 SEHNR, CDR2 FQNEAQ (reference sequence). The V gene lost 2 bases and the J gene lost 3 bases, with 10 bases spanning the gap. The CDR3 runs 14 residues. In nucleotides, the CDR3 is TGTGCCAGCAGCTTACGTGGCAGCGACACTGAAGCTTTCTTT. Translating it yields CASSLRGSDTEAFF. Variable domain in full (rest from reference TRBV7-9 and TRBJ1-1): DTGVSQNPRHKITKRGQNVTFRCDPISEHNRLYWYRQTLGQGPEFLTYFQNEAQLEKSRLLSDRFSAERPKGSFSTLEIQRTEQGDSAMYLCASSLRGSDTEAFFGQGTRLTVV.

The V call is TRBV6-5, the J call TRBJ2-2; 8 bases align to TRBD2. This CDR3 contains 14 residues. Germline V gene sequence: CDR1 MNHEY, CDR2 SVGAGI. The J segment lost 4 bases and the V segment lost 7 bases, leaving 5 bases of the junction unmatched. CDR3 sequence (DNA): TGTGCCAGCAAGCGGGGGCTAAGCACCGGGGAGCTGTTTTTT. Translated, it gives CASKRGLSTGELFF.

The chain has TRBV5-4 and TRBJ2-7, with TRBD1 identical over 8 bases. CDR1 and CDR2 (germline): SGHNT, YYREEE (reference sequence). This CDR3 has 17 amino acids. Losses at the gene ends were 0 bases for V and 1 base for J; bases not matched to a gene: 9. In DNA, the CDR3 is TGTGCCAGCAGCTTGGTCAAGAGGACAGGGACTTCCTACGAGCAGTACTTC. Translated: CASSLVKRTGTSYEQYF.

The chain has TRBV7-6 and TRBJ2-1, with 9 bases aligning to TRBD1. Per the germline V gene, CDR1 is SGHVS and CDR2 is FNYEAQ. The CDR3 runs 14 residues. Trimming took 3 bases from V and 7 from J; bases not matched to a gene: 4. The CDR3 DNA is TGTGCCAGCAGCTTTTTGGACAGGGGTAATGAGCAGTTCTTC. Protein product: CASSFLDRGNEQFF.

This clone came up a few times. The sample has other DNA sequences that encode this CDR3 too. The V gene is TRBV27, the J gene TRBJ1-6; D gene unclear. Germline CDR1 is MNHEY and CDR2 is SMNVEV (reference sequence). With 3 bases removed from V and 4 bases from J, the gap between germline ends came to 10 bases. There are 15 residues in the CDR3. The CDR3 sequence is CASSFWAGYNSPLHF. The CDR3 bases are TGTGCCAGCAGTTTTTGGGCGGGGTATAATTCACCCCTCCACTTT.

As regards this clone: The sample holds other DNA sequences that translate to the same CDR3. This chain joins TRBV5-4 and TRBJ2-5; 7 bases are a match to TRBD1. This CDR3 is built from 14 residues. Unmatched junction bases numbered 2, after V lost 0 bases and J lost 3 bases. Germline loops: CDR1 SGHNT, CDR2 YYREEE (reference sequence). CDR3 bases: TGTGCCAGCAGCTTGGGGGACAGAGAAGAGACCCAGTACTTC. As protein: CASSLGDREETQYF.

This CDR3 is CASSYPGSSYNEQFF. The CDR3 DNA follows: TGTGCCAGCAGTTACCCGGGAAGCTCCTACAATGAGCAGTTCTTC. The chain employs TRBV6-5 and TRBJ2-1; maybe TRBD2 (5 bases). CDR3 length: 15 residues. Trimming removed 2 bases at V and 0 bases at J, with 8 bases between. The germline gives CDR1 MNHEY, CDR2 SVGAGI.

The rearrangement uses TRBV5-1 and TRBJ1-2; D is possibly TRBD1 (6 bases). Trimming pared 3 bases from V and 3 bases from J, leaving 12 bases between. This CDR3 region has 14 residues. Germline V gene data show CDR1 as SGHRS and CDR2 as YFSETQ. This CDR3 is CASSSGGGDYGYTF. The CDR3 DNA reads TGCGCCAGCAGCTCGGGGGGGGGCGACTATGGCTACACCTTC.

The chain is built from TRBV7-2 and TRBJ2-1; 8 bases match TRBD2. Unmatched junction bases numbered 5, after V lost 1 base and J lost 9 bases. From germline, CDR1 is SGHTA and CDR2 FQGNSA. CDR3 size: 14 residues. CDR3 region: CASSLEGLVGEQFF. The CDR3 DNA reads TGTGCCAGCAGCTTAGAGGGACTAGTGGGTGAGCAGTTCTTC. Using reference TRBV7-2 and TRBJ2-1 for the parts outside the CDR3, the full variable domain is GAGVSQSPSNKVTEKGKDVELRCDPISGHTALYWYRQSLGQGLEFLIYFQGNSAPDKSGLPSDRFSAERTGGSVSTLTIQRTQQEDSAVYLCASSLEGLVGEQFFGPGTRLTVL.

This chain links TRBV4-1 with TRBJ1-5, with TRBD1 as a possible D gene (5 bases). Trimming cost V 3 bases and J 6 bases, with 24 bases left between them. This CDR3 has 18 amino acids. Germline CDR1 and CDR2: MGHRA and YSYEKL. CDR3 protein: CASSHKVSGVGDRQPQHF. The CDR3 DNA reads TGCGCCAGCAGCCACAAAGTCAGCGGGGTGGGGGATCGTCAGCCCCAGCATTTT.

This clone was counted a single time. CDR3: CASSLAMTGVTEAFF. For the CDR3, the DNA is TGTGCCAGCAGCTTAGCCATGACAGGGGTCACTGAAGCTTTCTTT. The chain has TRBV7-2 and TRBJ1-1, with 8 positions matching TRBD1. With 0 bases clipped from V and 4 bases from J, the junction kept 4 bases outside the gene matches. CDR3 length: 15 amino acids. Germline V lookup: CDR1 SGHTA, CDR2 FQGNSA.

The rearrangement joins TRBV28 to TRBJ1-4; 9 bases are a match to TRBD1. CDR3 length equals 16 residues. J lost 3 bases, V lost 4 bases, and 6 bases had no gene match. The V gene's germline CDR1 is MDHEN and CDR2 SYDVKM. CDR3 loop: CASSSPRTGANEKLFF. Here the CDR3 DNA reads TGTGCCAGCAGTTCCCCCCGGACAGGGGCTAATGAAAAACTGTTTTTT.

The chain is built from TRBV6-1 and TRBJ2-1; 8 bases are shared with TRBD1. The length of the CDR3 is 14 residues. Unmatched junction bases numbered 8, after V lost 7 bases and J lost 6 bases. Germline lookup yields CDR1 MNHNS and CDR2 SASEGT. CDR3 DNA sequence: TGTGCCAGCAAACGGACAGGGACGGCCAATGAGCAGTTCTTC. Translating gives CASKRTGTANEQFF.

This chain connects TRBV7-2 to TRBJ2-3; TRBD2 matches 13 bases. CDR3 length equals 18 residues. The junction had 8 bases not matched to a gene; V was cut back by 5 bases and J by 0 bases. Germline V gene data show CDR1 as SGHTA and CDR2 as FQGNSA. The DNA of the CDR3 is TGTGCCAGCAGCCTACGACTAGCGGGGGGTTATAGCACAGATACGCAGTATTTT. The encoded protein is CASSLRLAGGYSTDTQYF. Full variable domain (missing parts from reference TRBV7-2 and TRBJ2-3): GAGVSQSPSNKVTEKGKDVELRCDPISGHTALYWYRQSLGQGLEFLIYFQGNSAPDKSGLPSDRFSAERTGGSVSTLTIQRTQQEDSAVYLCASSLRLAGGYSTDTQYFGPGTRLTVL.

For the CDR3, the DNA is TGCGCCAGCAGCCAAGACCCTAGCTACAATGAGCAGTTCTTC. As protein: CASSQDPSYNEQFF. The genes are TRBV4-3 and TRBJ2-1; no reliable D call. Trimming stripped 0 bases from V and 3 bases from J, with 6 bases between. The CDR3 is 14 residues long. The V gene's germline CDR1 is LGHNA and CDR2 YSLEER.

This clone is medium-sized within its sample. CDR3 DNA: TGTGCCAGCAGTTTACCTCTGGACAGTAGCACAGATACGCAGTATTTT. Encoded protein: CASSLPLDSSTDTQYF. This sequence joins TRBV28 and TRBJ2-3; tentative D call: TRBD1 (6 bases). Germline V gene data show CDR1 as MDHEN and CDR2 as SYDVKM. The germline V and J ends were trimmed by 2 bases and 0 bases, with 12 bases remaining between them. This CDR3 has 16 amino acids.

This chain connects TRBV5-1 to TRBJ2-5; TRBD1 aligns across 7 bases. Looked up from germline, CDR1 is SGHRS and CDR2 is YFSETQ. The length of the CDR3 is 16 residues. The trim removed 1 base at V and 5 bases at J, leaving 11 bases unmatched. The CDR3 is CASSLFRTGQGETQYF. In DNA, the CDR3 is TGCGCCAGCAGCTTGTTCAGGACAGGCCAGGGGGAGACCCAGTACTTC.

V is TRBV6-5 and J is TRBJ2-2; 9 bases are a match to TRBD1. The germline CDR1 and CDR2 sequences are MNHEY and SVGAGI. V dropped 5 bases and J dropped 2; count of bases not matched to a gene: 3. The CDR3 loop spans 15 amino acids. In DNA, the CDR3 is TGTGCCAGCAGTGGACAGGGGCCCAACACCGGGGAGCTGTTTTTT. Amino acids: CASSGQGPNTGELFF.

The chain combines TRBV19 with TRBJ2-7; TRBD1 agrees at 9 bases. The length of the CDR3 is 14 residues. CDR1 and CDR2 from the germline V gene are LNHDA and SQIVND (reference sequence). Trimming removed 3 bases from V and 2 bases from J; junction bases left unmatched: 2. CDR3 nucleotides: TGTGCCAGTAGTATGGACAGGGGAGCCTACGAGCAGTACTTC. As protein: CASSMDRGAYEQYF.

The chain employs TRBV5-1 and TRBJ1-5; a weak D match, TRBD1 (6 bases). Germline loops: CDR1 SGHRS, CDR2 YFSETQ. The V and J ends lost 4 bases and 3 bases respectively, with 14 bases between them. This CDR3 is built from 15 residues. CDR3: CASSPDGQFNQPQHF. The CDR3 DNA is TGCGCCAGCAGCCCCGACGGACAGTTCAATCAGCCCCAGCATTTT.

The chain combines TRBV28 with TRBJ2-5; D might be TRBD2 (6 bases). The CDR3 covers 15 residues. The germline CDR1 and CDR2 sequences are MDHEN and SYDVKM. The V and J ends lost 4 bases and 3 bases respectively, with 15 bases between them. CDR3 nucleotides: TGTGCCAGCAGTTCCTGGGGTCGCGGGGAAGAGACCCAGTACTTC. Protein sequence: CASSSWGRGEETQYF.

The V gene is TRBV5-1, the J gene TRBJ2-3; D unresolved. With 0 bases removed from V and 0 bases from J, the gap between germline ends came to 8 bases. Germline assignment: CDR1 SGHRS and CDR2 YFSETQ. The CDR3 is 15 residues long. The CDR3 reads CASSLVGYSTDTQYF. CDR3 in DNA: TGCGCCAGCAGCTTGGTCGGGTATAGCACAGATACGCAGTATTTT.

The chain carries TRBV7-2 and TRBJ2-3; 9 bases fit TRBD2. Germline lookup yields CDR1 SGHTA and CDR2 FQGNSA. The length of the CDR3 is 17 residues. V dropped 0 bases and J dropped 0; count of bases not matched to a gene: 4. DNA of the CDR3: TGTGCCAGCAGCTTAGCGCCTAGCGGGACTAGCACAGATACGCAGTATTTT. Its translation: CASSLAPSGTSTDTQYF.